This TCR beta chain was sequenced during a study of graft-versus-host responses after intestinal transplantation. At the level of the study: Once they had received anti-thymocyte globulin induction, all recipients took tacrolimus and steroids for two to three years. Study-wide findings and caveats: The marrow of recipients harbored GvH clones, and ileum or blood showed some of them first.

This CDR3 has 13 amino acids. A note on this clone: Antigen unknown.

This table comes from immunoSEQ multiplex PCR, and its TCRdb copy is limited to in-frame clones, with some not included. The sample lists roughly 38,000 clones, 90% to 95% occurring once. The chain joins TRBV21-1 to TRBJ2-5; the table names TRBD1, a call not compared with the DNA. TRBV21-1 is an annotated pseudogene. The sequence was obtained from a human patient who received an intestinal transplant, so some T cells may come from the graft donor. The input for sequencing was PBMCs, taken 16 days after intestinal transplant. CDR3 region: CASSTGAQETQYF. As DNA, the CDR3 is TGTGCCAGCAGTACAGGGGCGCAAGAGACCCAGTACTTC.